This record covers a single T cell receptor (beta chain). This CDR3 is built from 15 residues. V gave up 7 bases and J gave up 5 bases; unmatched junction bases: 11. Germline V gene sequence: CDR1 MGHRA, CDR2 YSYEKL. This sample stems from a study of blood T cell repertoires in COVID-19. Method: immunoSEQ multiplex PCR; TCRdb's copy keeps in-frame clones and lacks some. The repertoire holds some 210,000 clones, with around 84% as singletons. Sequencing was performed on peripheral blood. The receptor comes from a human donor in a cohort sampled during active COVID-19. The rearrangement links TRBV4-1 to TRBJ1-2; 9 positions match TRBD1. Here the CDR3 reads CASNSHRGQGYGYTF. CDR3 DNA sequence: TGCGCCAGCAACTCCCACAGGGGGCAGGGGTATGGCTACACCTTC.